This entry concerns a single T cell receptor (beta chain). Antigen unknown. Sequence at one end of the junction differs from germline and may be a read error. The sample originates from a study of OX40 agonist ivuxolimab in advanced cancers. Background on the study: People in dose escalation had one of these cancers: hepatocellular carcinoma, melanoma, renal cell or head and neck cancer. Whole-study results and caveats: Both blood CD4+ and CD8+ T cells showed clonal growth by week 6 at 0.1 to 3.0 mg/kg.

CDR1 and CDR2 from the germline V gene are SEHNR and FQNEAQ (reference sequence). This CDR3 contains 16 residues. The data were produced by immunoSEQ multiplex PCR, yet TCRdb's version contains in-frame clones alone and is incomplete. The sample yields 96,000 or so clones, under 90% seen once. The chain has TRBV7-9 and TRBJ1-1; D gene uncertain. The receptor was isolated from an adult with an advanced solid tumor such as melanoma, head and neck, liver or kidney cancer. This specimen was CD4+ or CD8+ T cells sorted from blood, taken in a trial of the OX40 agonist ivuxolimab. CDR3 sequence (DNA): TGCGCCAGCAGCTTAGAGTCATGGCCCAAAGGAACTGAAGCTTTCTTT. Amino acid sequence: CASSLESWPKGTEAFF.